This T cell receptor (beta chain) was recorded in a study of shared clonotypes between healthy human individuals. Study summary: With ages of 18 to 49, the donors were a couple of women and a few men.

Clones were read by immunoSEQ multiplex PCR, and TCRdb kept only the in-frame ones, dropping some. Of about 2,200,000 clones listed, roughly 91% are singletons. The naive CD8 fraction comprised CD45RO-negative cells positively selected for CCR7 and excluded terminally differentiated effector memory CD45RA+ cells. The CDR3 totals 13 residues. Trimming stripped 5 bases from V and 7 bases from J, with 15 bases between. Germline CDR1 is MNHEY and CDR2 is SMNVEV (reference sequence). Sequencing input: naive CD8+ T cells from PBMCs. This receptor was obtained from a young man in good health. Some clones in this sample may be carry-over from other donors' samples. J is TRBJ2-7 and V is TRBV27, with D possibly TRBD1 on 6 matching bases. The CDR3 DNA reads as TGTGCCAGCAGTGCCAGGGGCCGCATGGAGCAGTACTTC. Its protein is CASSARGRMEQYF.